The 22 T cell receptor beta chains listed next were all sequenced from one sample in a study of cytomegalovirus exposure and HLA in healthy donors. PCR employed 60 Vbeta and 13 Jbeta primers. Here immunoSEQ multiplex PCR was the method, and the copy in TCRdb shows in-frame clones only, minus some. This sample has roughly 160,000 clones; roughly 82% occur once, and the top ten carry 1.5% to 2%. The sample consisted of PBMCs. These receptors came from a woman aged 30 to 39 in good health and CMV-seronegative.

The genes are TRBV6-1 and TRBJ2-7, with TRBD1 matching 10 bases. With V trimmed by 3 bases and J by 7 bases, 6 bases remained unmatched. The CDR3 length is 14 residues. The germline V gene encodes CDR1 MNHNS and CDR2 SASEGT. CDR3 region: CASSEWDRGEEQYF. The DNA of the CDR3 is TGTGCCAGCAGTGAGTGGGACAGGGGTGAGGAGCAGTACTTC.

V is TRBV27 and J is TRBJ2-5; 7 positions match TRBD1. The germline V gene has CDR1 MNHEY and CDR2 SMNVEV (reference sequence). The ends lost 6 bases at V and 1 base at J; junction bases unmatched: 5. This CDR3 contains 14 residues. DNA of the CDR3: TGTGCCAGCAGCCCAGGGACAGTCCAAGAGACCCAGTACTTC. Translation gives CASSPGTVQETQYF.

V gene TRBV6-5 combines with J gene TRBJ2-5, with D possibly TRBD2 on 6 matching bases. The CDR3 is made up of 15 amino acids. Per the germline V gene, CDR1 is MNHEY and CDR2 is SVGAGI. V lost 6 bases to trimming and J lost 3 bases, with 17 bases between them. CDR3 region: CASSGRDSAKETQYF. CDR3 sequence (DNA): TGTGCCAGCAGCGGCCGGGACTCTGCTAAAGAGACCCAGTACTTC.

This chain links TRBV5-1 with TRBJ2-5; D possibly corresponds to TRBD1 (6 bases). Trimming took off 2 bases at V and 4 bases at J, with 15 bases between the two ends. CDR1 and CDR2 (germline): SGHRS, YFSETQ. This CDR3 comprises 15 residues. In DNA, the CDR3 is TGCGCCAGCAGCTTAAAGATGGTAGGGGGAGAGACCCAGTACTTC. This codes for CASSLKMVGGETQYF.

The chain recombines TRBV11-1 with TRBJ2-7; possibly TRBD1 for D (5 bases). Trimming stripped 5 bases from V and 6 bases from J, with 20 bases between. Looked up from germline, CDR1 is SGHAT and CDR2 is FQDESV (reference sequence). This CDR3 spans 15 amino acids. CDR3 protein: CASSVIRGGSGEQYF. CDR3 nucleotide sequence: TGTGCCAGCAGCGTCATTAGGGGTGGGTCCGGCGAGCAGTACTTC.

The chain is built from TRBV4-1 and TRBJ2-2; 7 bases align to TRBD1. Trimming took 3 bases from V and 6 from J; bases not matched to a gene: 4. This CDR3 spans 14 amino acids. Germline CDR1 MGHRA, CDR2 YSYEKL. As DNA, the CDR3 is TGCGCCAGCAGCCATGCTACAGGGGCCGGGGAGCTGTTTTTT. Its translation: CASSHATGAGELFF.

The sample holds a few counts of this clone. The chain uses TRBV6-5 and TRBJ1-5; 9 positions agree with TRBD1. Germline V CDR1 and CDR2: MNHEY, SVGAGI. V lost 6 bases, J lost 4 bases, and 7 bases stayed unmatched. CDR3 size: 15 residues. CDR3 nucleotides: TGTGCCAGCAGACCCGGGACAGGGTGGAATCAGCCCCAGCATTTT. Protein product: CASRPGTGWNQPQHF.

This clone was observed a few times. The chain couples TRBV5-6 to TRBJ1-5; the match to TRBD1 covers 9 bases. There are 15 residues in the CDR3. The germline gives CDR1 SGHDT, CDR2 YYEEEE. V was pared by 8 bases and J by 6 bases, with 12 bases of the junction left unmatched. The CDR3 spells CASPGQGRRCQPQHF. CDR3 DNA: TGTGCCAGTCCGGGACAGGGCCGACGGTGTCAGCCCCAGCATTTT. Based on the CDR3 plus reference TRBV5-6 and TRBJ1-5, the full variable domain is DAGVTQSPTHLIKTRGQQVTLRCSPKSGHDTVSWYQQALGQGPQFIFQYYEEEERQRGNFPDRFSGHQFPNYSSELNVNALLLGDSALYLCASPGQGRRCQPQHFGDGTRLSIL.

The V and J genes are TRBV7-9 and TRBJ2-7; TRBD2 is a possible D gene (7 bases). The V gene lost 5 bases and the J gene lost 5 bases, with 16 bases spanning the gap. Germline values: CDR1 SEHNR, CDR2 FQNEAQ (reference sequence). This CDR3 has 14 residues. The CDR3 here is CASSLGGVLDEQYF. The CDR3 DNA follows: TGTGCCAGCAGCCTAGGGGGGGTTCTGGACGAGCAGTACTTC.

This clone was seen more than once but under ten times. The chain employs TRBV27 and TRBJ2-3; 10 nucleotides line up with TRBD2. J gave up 0 bases and V 6 bases, and 3 bases lay outside the gene matches. Per the germline V gene, CDR1 is MNHEY and CDR2 is SMNVEV (reference sequence). The CDR3 runs to 15 residues. The CDR3 loop is CASRGLAVSTDTQYF. In DNA, the CDR3 is TGTGCCAGCAGAGGACTAGCGGTGAGCACAGATACGCAGTATTTT.

The V and J genes are TRBV2 and TRBJ2-4; a weak D match, TRBD1 (6 bases). CDR1 is SNHLY and CDR2 is FYNNEI in the germline V gene. V was pared by 6 bases and J by 0 bases, with 18 bases between. The length of the CDR3 is 17 residues. CDR3 sequence reads: CASRMDSLRLAKNIQYF. DNA for the CDR3: TGTGCCAGCAGAATGGACAGCCTAAGATTAGCCAAAAACATTCAGTACTTC.

The genes are TRBV12-2 and TRBJ2-4; whether TRBD2, the table's D call, matches the DNA was not checked. TRBV12-2 is annotated as a pseudogene. There are 17 residues in the CDR3. The chain's CDR3 is CASRFEREGWAKNIQYF. DNA for the CDR3: TGTGCAAGTCGCTTTGAGAGGGAGGGGTGGGCCAAAAACATTCAGTACTTC.

This clone has just a few counts. The rearrangement uses TRBV30 and TRBJ1-1; tentative D call: TRBD1 (6 bases). This CDR3 comprises 17 residues. The V end lost 2 bases, the J end lost 8 bases, and 27 bases lay between the germline ends. Germline CDR1 is GTSNPN and CDR2 is SVGIG (reference sequence). CDR3 loop: CAWSSGQSANTPTEAFF. Written as DNA, the CDR3 is TGTGCCTGGAGTTCCGGACAGTCCGCTAACACCCCCACGGAAGCTTTCTTT.

The CDR3 DNA reads TGCGCCAGCAGCTTGTCCGGGACAGGGCCTTACAATGAGCAGTTCTTC. Amino acids: CASSLSGTGPYNEQFF. This rearrangement joins TRBV5-1 to TRBJ2-1; 9 positions agree with TRBD1. The germline gives CDR1 SGHRS, CDR2 YFSETQ. The length of the CDR3 is 16 residues. Germline trimming cut 1 base from V and 4 bases from J; bases unmatched to any gene: 6.

The chain is built from TRBV4-2 and TRBJ1-2; no definite D call. Between the trimmed V and J ends, which lost 7 bases and 6 bases, there was a span of 12 bases. The CDR3 covers 12 residues. Germline assignment: CDR1 LGHNA and CDR2 YNFKEQ. CDR3 sequence reads: CASTGTGNGYTF. The CDR3 bases are TGTGCCAGCACCGGCACGGGAAATGGCTACACCTTC.

The chain carries TRBV5-8 and TRBJ1-1; 8 bases agree with TRBD1. The J segment lost 8 bases and the V segment lost 2 bases, leaving 8 bases of the junction unmatched. Looked up from germline, CDR1 is SGHTS and CDR2 is YDEGEE. The CDR3 is 14 amino acids. The CDR3 protein is CASSFGQGWAEAFF. As DNA, the CDR3 is TGTGCCAGCAGCTTCGGACAGGGATGGGCGGAAGCTTTCTTT.

This clone was detected only a few times. This chain connects TRBV27 to TRBJ1-4, with D maybe TRBD1 (5 bases). The CDR3 is 16 residues long. V lost 6 bases and J lost 8, with 22 bases in between. Germline CDR1 reads MNHEY; CDR2 reads SMNVEV (reference sequence). Here the CDR3 reads CASRPNPRIAGEKLFF. Written as DNA, the CDR3 is TGTGCCAGCAGGCCCAACCCACGTATTGCAGGGGAAAAACTGTTTTTT.

V usage is TRBV6-4 and J usage is TRBJ2-1; a possible D gene is TRBD2 (7 bases). The V and J ends lost 6 bases and 7 bases respectively, with 19 bases between them. CDR3 length: 15 residues. Germline V gives CDR1 MRHNA, CDR2 SNTAGT. CDR3 amino acids: CASSEHPGGRNEQFF. The CDR3 DNA is TGTGCCAGCAGCGAACATCCGGGGGGCAGGAATGAGCAGTTCTTC.

The chain employs TRBV7-9 and TRBJ1-2; D is undetermined. V lost 6 bases, J lost 2 bases, and 10 bases lay in between. There are 13 residues in the CDR3. Looked up from germline, CDR1 is SEHNR and CDR2 is FQNEAQ (reference sequence). This CDR3 reads CASRYDKNYGYTF. The CDR3 DNA reads TGTGCCAGCAGATACGACAAGAACTATGGCTACACCTTC.

The chain combines TRBV19 with TRBJ1-5; TRBD1 agrees at 9 bases. The CDR3 contains 13 residues. Germline assignment: CDR1 LNHDA and CDR2 SQIVND (reference sequence). V lost 10 bases and J lost 5; bases outside the gene matches: 6. CDR3 nucleotides: TGTGCCACTGCGGGACAGGGCGATCAGCCCCAGCATTTT. It translates to CATAGQGDQPQHF.

The chain employs TRBV4-2 and TRBJ2-7; 9 bases map to TRBD2. This CDR3 spans 16 amino acids. From germline, CDR1 is LGHNA and CDR2 YNFKEQ. V dropped 0 bases and J dropped 2; count of bases not matched to a gene: 5. CDR3 sequence (DNA): TGTGCCAGCAGCCAAGAACAGCGGGAGGACCCCTACGAGCAGTACTTC. It specifies CASSQEQREDPYEQYF.

V and J are TRBV27 and TRBJ2-6; D perhaps matches TRBD1 (6 bases). Looked up from germline, CDR1 is MNHEY and CDR2 is SMNVEV (reference sequence). Trimming removed 0 bases at V and 12 bases at J, with 24 bases between. This CDR3 is built from 18 residues. CDR3 nucleotides: TGTGCCAGCAGTTTATCCCCCGGGCAGGGGAAGTCTCTGCGCGTCCTGACTTTC. Protein sequence: CASSLSPGQGKSLRVLTF. Supplemented by reference TRBV27 and TRBJ2-6, the full variable domain reads EAQVTQNPRYLITVTGKKLTVTCSQNMNHEYMSWYRQDPGLGLRQIYYSMNVEVTDKGDVPEGYKVSRKEKRNFPLILESPSPNQTSLYFCASSLSPGQGKSLRVLTFGAGSRLTVL.